At least ten counts were recorded for the clone carrying this TCR beta chain. Germline V lookup: CDR1 SGHTA, CDR2 FQGNSA. The CDR3 runs to 15 residues. The V end lost 5 bases, the J end lost 2 bases, and 14 bases lay between the germline ends. Using RNA template, CDR3s of TCR alpha and beta were amplified with iRepertoire arm-PCR. Each CDR3 protein is one row after TCRdb ran MiXCR on the multiplex PCR reads. There are 95,000 to 110,000 distinct CDR3 sequences in the sample; roughly 30% occur only once, and 35% to 55% lies in the top ten. The data were obtained in a study of glioma-infiltrating T cells.

The clonotype comes from a human donor with low-grade glioma or glioblastoma, undergoing nonglioma brain surgery, or in good health (not recorded which). The rearrangement uses TRBV7-2 and TRBJ2-3; the D gene is possibly TRBD1 (5 bases). The sample consisted of glioma tissue, nonneoplastic brain tissue, or PBMCs (not recorded which). As DNA, the CDR3 is TGTGCCAGCAGCATAAACAGGATTCACACAGATACGCAGTATTTT. Translation gives CASSINRIHTDTQYF.